The entry that follows covers one T cell receptor beta chain sequence. The antigen remains unidentified. The sample belongs to a study of long-term antiretroviral therapy in people with HIV. Study observations and caveats: Clonal populations expanded prior to ART predominated within the repertoire at all time points. Blood, drawn from about 2004 to 2018, may reflect older ART regimens.

The CDR3 loop spans 16 amino acids. The V gene end was trimmed by 5 bases and the J gene end by 0 bases; junction bases not matched to a gene: 7. Germline CDR1 PRHDT, CDR2 FYEKMQ (reference sequence). The authors ran the immunoSEQ assay, v3.0, at survey level. The method was immunoSEQ multiplex PCR; TCRdb's version includes in-frame clones alone and lacks a portion of them. The top ten clones hold roughly a tenth of a sample with roughly 5,700 clones, about three quarters of them seen once. This sequence joins TRBV13 and TRBJ2-1; 7 bases match TRBD2. The sequence came from a man between 35 and 55 years old with HIV. Specimen: unsorted PBMCs, collected 1.8 years before starting antiretroviral therapy. DNA of the CDR3: TGTGCCAGCAGCAGTATACGGGAGGACTCCTACAATGAGCAGTTCTTC. It yields the protein CASSSIREDSYNEQFF.